The sequence of this T cell receptor beta chain was determined in a study of human T cells and chemical hapten exposure. Background on the study: 2% DPC applied to an approximately 2 cm by approximately 2 cm arm area sensitized donors.

Time point specified: patch test 1, 2 weeks after DPC sensitization. The treatment was: therapeutic diphenylcyclopropenone sensitization with weekly scalp DPC. This CDR3 is built from 17 residues. Germline CDR1 SQVTM, CDR2 ANQGSEA. Unmatched junction bases numbered 22, after V lost 6 bases and J lost 8 bases. From the RACE reads, TCRdb called clonotypes with MiXCR, one entry per CDR3 protein. In the table there are some 190,000 distinct CDR3 sequences, more than 20% of which are singletons. The TCR originated in a woman aged 45 to 65 with alopecia areata. Some clones in this sample may be carry-over from other donors' samples. Specimen: whole blood, collected in connection with sensitization to the hapten diphenylcyclopropenone (DPC). This chain uses TRBV29-1 with TRBJ1-1; TRBD1 matches at 9 bases. The CDR3 DNA reads TGCAGCGTCGCTGGCCGGGGACAGGGAGTTTTTGGGGACGAAGCTTTCTTT. It encodes CSVAGRGQGVFGDEAFF.